This is a list of T cell receptor beta chains from one sample in a study of blood T cell repertoires in COVID-19. Some clones are missing from TCRdb's copy, which holds only in-frame ones; the method was immunoSEQ multiplex PCR. The repertoire has some 300,000 clones, more than 80% of them found once; the top ten carry around 5.8%. Sequencing input: peripheral blood. These receptors were taken from a woman aged 45 to 65 with COVID-19, enrolled during active disease. Each CDR3 is given with its conserved first and last residue. Each record gives: D gene, V gene, CDR3 length, J gene, CDR3 protein. D genes are given only for firm matches.

D: TRBD1; V: TRBV19; length: 15; J: TRBJ1-5; CDR3: CASTPATGYYQPQHF
D: .; V: TRBV21-1; length: 13; J: TRBJ2-7; CDR3: CASSNGKSYEQYF
D: TRBD2; V: TRBV19; length: 16; J: TRBJ2-1; CDR3: CASSRLAGGTYNEQFF
D: .; V: TRBV7-3; length: 14; J: TRBJ1-6; CDR3: CASRHSQGNSPLHF
D: .; V: TRBV5-4; length: 14; J: TRBJ1-1; CDR3: CASSFTHGNTEAFF
D: TRBD1; V: TRBV24-1; length: 14; J: TRBJ2-7; CDR3: CATSERTGPHEQYF
D: .; V: TRBV18; length: 13; J: TRBJ2-7; CDR3: CASSRGVAGEQYF
D: TRBD2; V: TRBV11-3; length: 17; J: TRBJ2-1; CDR3: CASSLSLAGGGYNEQFF
D: TRBD2; V: TRBV7-6; length: 17; J: TRBJ2-1; CDR3: CASSIYERGSSYNEQFF
D: TRBD2; V: TRBV5-1; length: 16; J: TRBJ2-1; CDR3: CASSLAFIELAGEQFF
D: .; V: TRBV7-9; length: 15; J: TRBJ2-1; CDR3: CASSPAGHFYNEQFF
D: TRBD1; V: TRBV19; length: 15; J: TRBJ1-1; CDR3: CASSIFGRGREGAFF
D: .; V: TRBV30; length: 13; J: TRBJ1-1; CDR3: CAWSVEEGTEAFF
D: TRBD1; V: TRBV5-1; length: 13; J: TRBJ2-1; CDR3: CASSPGTEDEQFF
D: TRBD1; V: TRBV6-2/TRBV6-3; length: 13; J: TRBJ1-2; CDR3: CASSKDRGGGYTF
D: TRBD1; V: TRBV5-4; length: 14; J: TRBJ2-5; CDR3: CASSIDRVQETQYF
D: .; V: TRBV5-1; length: 14; J: TRBJ2-2; CDR3: CASSFSGGTGELFF
D: TRBD1; V: TRBV7-3; length: 16; J: TRBJ2-1; CDR3: CASSLRGGGAYNEQFF
D: TRBD2; V: TRBV5-6; length: 15; J: TRBJ2-5; CDR3: CASSLGTSGGETQYF
D: TRBD2; V: TRBV2; length: 14; J: TRBJ2-7; CDR3: CASTIERGAYEQYF
D: .; V: TRBV3-1/TRBV3-2; length: 16; J: TRBJ2-7; CDR3: CASSQHRGSVMYEQYF
D: .; V: TRBV6-6; length: 13; J: TRBJ1-1; CDR3: CASTPGDIWKAFF
D: .; V: TRBV7-9; length: 16; J: TRBJ2-1; CDR3: CASSPVREITYNEQFF
D: .; V: TRBV2; length: 14; J: TRBJ2-1; CDR3: CASSELAGHNEQFF
D: .; V: TRBV5-1; length: 15; J: TRBJ2-5; CDR3: CASSLVGQGGETQYF
D: TRBD1; V: TRBV2; length: 12; J: TRBJ2-7; CDR3: CASRGQAYEQYF
D: TRBD1; V: TRBV30; length: 15; J: TRBJ2-1; CDR3: CAWSVRDRGDNEQFF
D: .; V: TRBV2; length: 13; J: TRBJ1-1; CDR3: CASSTKQGFEAFF
D: .; V: TRBV7-2; length: 15; J: TRBJ1-4; CDR3: CASSSQKSTNEKLFF
D: .; V: TRBV27; length: 21; J: TRBJ2-1; CDR3: CASSRWDPDRPRRGSYNEQFF
D: .; V: TRBV19; length: 11; J: TRBJ2-1; CDR3: CARLGEVEQFF
D: .; V: TRBV6-5; length: 13; J: TRBJ2-3; CDR3: CASRGLGTDTQYF
D: TRBD2; V: TRBV10-2; length: 15; J: TRBJ2-7; CDR3: CASSGGRLAVHEQYF
D: TRBD2; V: TRBV9; length: 15; J: TRBJ2-3; CDR3: CASSDSGSDADTQYF
D: TRBD2; V: TRBV19; length: 16; J: TRBJ2-1; CDR3: CASSNLGTSGSNEQFF
D: .; V: TRBV12-3/TRBV12-4; length: 13; J: TRBJ2-7; CDR3: CASSLMAEHEQYF
D: TRBD1; V: TRBV2; length: 18; J: TRBJ2-1; CDR3: CASRGVLGQAKTNNEQFF
D: TRBD1; V: TRBV6-4; length: 13; J: TRBJ1-6; CDR3: CASSGTGHSPLHF
D: .; V: TRBV5-5; length: 16; J: TRBJ1-1; CDR3: CASSLVSPTGGTEAFF
D: .; V: TRBV5-1; length: 14; J: TRBJ1-4; CDR3: CASSSGSGNEKLFF
D: TRBD1; V: TRBV9; length: 17; J: TRBJ1-2; CDR3: CASSVGTGTVALGGYTF
D: .; V: TRBV29-1; length: 13; J: TRBJ2-7; CDR3: CSVRRQGSYEQYF
D: .; V: TRBV18; length: 13; J: TRBJ1-1; CDR3: CASSMNGNTEAFF
D: .; V: TRBV12-3/TRBV12-4; length: 11; J: TRBJ1-1; CDR3: CVSSSGLAAFF
D: TRBD2; V: TRBV5-6; length: 14; J: TRBJ2-5; CDR3: CVSSVGLDQETQYF
D: TRBD2; V: TRBV5-6; length: 18; J: TRBJ2-5; CDR3: CASSSRPLRREGWETQYF
D: .; V: TRBV2; length: 13; J: TRBJ2-7; CDR3: CASKDRAPYEQYF
D: .; V: TRBV24-1; length: 16; J: TRBJ2-7; CDR3: CATSAGARGLSYEQYF
D: .; V: TRBV7-3; length: 14; J: TRBJ1-1; CDR3: CASSLSPGNTEAFF
D: TRBD2; V: TRBV11-3; length: 16; J: TRBJ2-1; CDR3: CASSLVLAGGPSEQFF
D: .; V: TRBV5-1; length: 14; J: TRBJ2-3; CDR3: CASSLATGTDTQYF
D: TRBD1; V: TRBV24-1; length: 15; J: TRBJ1-4; CDR3: CATSDSRDRAEKLFF
D: TRBD2; V: TRBV29-1; length: 15; J: TRBJ2-1; CDR3: CSVGTSGRNYNEQFF
D: .; V: TRBV3-1/TRBV3-2; length: 16; J: TRBJ2-1; CDR3: CASSQEKDYPYNEQFF